This record covers a single T cell receptor beta chain. This record belongs to a study of blood T cell repertoires in COVID-19. About the study: T cells, B-cell-depleted T cells, or PBMCs provided the cDNA or gDNA that served as material.

Only in-frame clones appear in the TCRdb table, and some are missing; sequencing was by immunoSEQ multiplex PCR. The sample has about 45,000 clones; over 80% are singletons. This CDR3 has 13 amino acids. Deletions cut 3 bases from V and 6 bases from J, with 9 bases between. CDR1 is LNHDA and CDR2 is SQIVND in the germline V gene (reference sequence). The chain links TRBV19 to TRBJ1-5; D perhaps matches TRBD1 (5 bases). This TCR derives from a man older than 75 in a cohort sampled during active COVID-19. The specimen sequenced was peripheral blood. The CDR3 nucleotides are TGTGCCAGTAGTATCAGGGAAGCTCAGCCCCAGCATTTT. Its translation is CASSIREAQPQHF.